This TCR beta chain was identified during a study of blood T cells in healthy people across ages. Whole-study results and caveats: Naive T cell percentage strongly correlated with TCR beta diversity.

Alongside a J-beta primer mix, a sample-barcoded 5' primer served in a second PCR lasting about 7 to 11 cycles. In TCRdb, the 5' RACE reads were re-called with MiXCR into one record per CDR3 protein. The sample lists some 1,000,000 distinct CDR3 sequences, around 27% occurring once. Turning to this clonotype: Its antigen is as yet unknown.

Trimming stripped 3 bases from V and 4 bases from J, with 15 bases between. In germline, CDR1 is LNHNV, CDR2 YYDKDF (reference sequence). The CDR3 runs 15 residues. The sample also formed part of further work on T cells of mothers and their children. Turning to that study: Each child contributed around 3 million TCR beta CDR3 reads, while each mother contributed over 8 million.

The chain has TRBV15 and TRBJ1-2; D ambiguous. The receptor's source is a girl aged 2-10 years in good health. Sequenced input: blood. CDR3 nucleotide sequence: TGTGCCACCAGCAGCACTTCCCCGGGCATCTATGGCTACACCTTC. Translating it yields CATSSTSPGIYGYTF.